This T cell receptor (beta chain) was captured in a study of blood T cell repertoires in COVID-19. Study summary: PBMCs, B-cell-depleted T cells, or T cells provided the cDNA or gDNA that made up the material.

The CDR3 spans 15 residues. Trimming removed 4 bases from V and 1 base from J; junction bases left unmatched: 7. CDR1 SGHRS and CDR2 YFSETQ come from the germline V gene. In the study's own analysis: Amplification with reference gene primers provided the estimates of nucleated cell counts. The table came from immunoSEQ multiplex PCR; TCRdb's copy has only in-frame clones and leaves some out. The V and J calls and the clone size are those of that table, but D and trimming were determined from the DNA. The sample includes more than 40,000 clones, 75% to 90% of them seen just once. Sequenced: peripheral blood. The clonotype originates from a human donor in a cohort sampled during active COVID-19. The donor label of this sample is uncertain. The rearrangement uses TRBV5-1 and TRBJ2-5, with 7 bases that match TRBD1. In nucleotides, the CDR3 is TGCGCCAGCAGCCGATCCGGGACAGCCCAAGAGACCCAGTACTTC. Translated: CASSRSGTAQETQYF.